The 3 T cell receptor beta chains listed next were all sequenced from one sample in a study of T cell changes during pregnancy in multiple sclerosis. Data came from immunoSEQ multiplex PCR; TCRdb stores just in-frame clones and leaves some out. The repertoire includes 50,000 to 65,000 clones, 90% to 95% of them detected once, and 0.85% to 1% sits in the top ten. Sample: peripheral blood, taken in the first trimester of pregnancy. These receptors were obtained from a female donor with multiple sclerosis, enrolled in a pregnancy study.

Here the CDR3 DNA reads TGTGCCAGCAGCTCCGGGACAGGGCTTAGCTATGGCTACACCTTC. It encodes CASSSGTGLSYGYTF. The chain couples TRBV7-2 to TRBJ1-2; 9 positions agree with TRBD1. The V gene end was trimmed by 4 bases and the J gene end by 4 bases; junction bases not matched to a gene: 7. Germline lookup yields CDR1 SGHTA and CDR2 FQGNSA. The CDR3 is made up of 15 amino acids. The entire variable domain, with the rest obtained from reference TRBV7-2 and TRBJ1-2, is as follows: GAGVSQSPSNKVTEKGKDVELRCDPISGHTALYWYRQSLGQGLEFLIYFQGNSAPDKSGLPSDRFSAERTGGSVSTLTIQRTQQEDSAVYLCASSSGTGLSYGYTFGSGTRLTVV.

This clone was picked up one time. This rearrangement joins TRBV7-2 to TRBJ1-4; D perhaps matches TRBD1 (6 bases). The V end was cut by 6 bases, the J end by 5 bases, with 19 bases between. Germline assignment: CDR1 SGHTA and CDR2 FQGNSA. The CDR3 contains 16 residues. The CDR3 DNA is TGTGCCAGCAGATCCCACGCAGGACAGTTAAATGAAAAACTGTTTTTT. Translated, it gives CASRSHAGQLNEKLFF.

This chain joins TRBV7-3 and TRBJ1-3; D gene uncertain. The germline gives CDR1 SGHTA, CDR2 FQGTGA. The CDR3 sequence is 13 residues long. Trimming removed 1 base from V and 14 bases from J, with 15 bases in between. The CDR3 DNA reads TGTGCCAGCAGCTTAAAGGAGGGTGGTGGCGTATATTTT. This gives the protein CASSLKEGGGVYF. Complete variable domain (other parts from reference TRBV7-3 and TRBJ1-3): GAGVSQTPSNKVTEKGKYVELRCDPISGHTALYWYRQSLGQGPEFLIYFQGTGAADDSGLPNDRFFAVRPEGSVSTLKIQRTERGDSAVYLCASSLKEGGGVYFGEGSWLTVV.